The T cell receptor beta chain under discussion was sequenced for a study of T cell responses to AZD1222 COVID-19 vaccine. The study's findings and limits: The number of AZD1222 recipients seropositive at baseline was only five or six.

Points on this clone: Its antigen is undetermined.

V shed 3 bases and J shed 3 bases, with 18 bases lying between them. Germline V gives CDR1 SGHDT, CDR2 YYEEEE. This CDR3 is built from 16 residues. TCRdb's table, derived via immunoSEQ multiplex PCR, lists solely in-frame clones and lacks some. Of about 89,000 clones in the sample, roughly 90% were seen once. V gene TRBV5-6 combines with J gene TRBJ1-2; D not certain. Sequenced material: peripheral blood, taken 28 days after the second AZD1222 dose. The sequence came from an adult who received the AZD1222 COVID-19 vaccine. The CDR3 bases are TGTGCCAGCAGCTCCCAACTTCAGCCCTTAGACTATGGCTACACCTTC. It translates to CASSSQLQPLDYGYTF.